Described below is a single TCR beta chain sequence and its context. Its antigen is unknown. The same CDR3 can be traced to other DNA sequences in this sample. The sample is drawn from a study of Ad26.COV2.S vaccination and SARS-CoV-2 variants. In the study overall: By the intramuscular route, Ad26.COV2.S was given once, or twice 56 days apart. Whole-study results and caveats: Breadth measured for non-spike TCRs was similar across vaccine and placebo recipients.

Treatment meaning: around 19 received Ad26.COV2.S at low or high dose, single or two shots; 5 received placebo; per-sample allocation not given. Samples were taken on day 63 after the first vaccine or placebo injection. Sequencing was performed with immunoSEQ multiplex PCR; in TCRdb, only in-frame clones are kept and a portion is missing. The sample yields over 250,000 clones, approximately 89% seen once. With 2 bases removed from V and 5 bases from J, the gap between germline ends came to 9 bases. The CDR3 length is 13 residues. The germline CDR1 and CDR2 sequences are LNHDA and SQIVND (reference sequence).

This sequence joins TRBV19 and TRBJ1-1, with D maybe TRBD1 (5 bases). The sequence was obtained from a person aged 18-60 years who received the Ad26.COV2.S COVID-19 vaccine or a placebo. Material: peripheral blood, obtained in a trial of Ad26.COV2.S vaccine versus placebo. CDR3 protein: CASSIRGGTEAFF. The CDR3 region has the DNA TGTGCCAGTAGTATAAGGGGTGGGACTGAAGCTTTCTTT.